The 32 T cell receptor beta chains below all came from one sample that was sequenced in a study of cytomegalovirus exposure and HLA in healthy donors. A multiplex PCR was run with 60 Vbeta primers and 13 Jbeta primers. Sequencing was performed with immunoSEQ multiplex PCR; in TCRdb, only in-frame clones are kept and a portion is missing. Counted here are approximately 200,000 clones, roughly 81% occurring once; the ten biggest clones make up approximately 3%. Input material: PBMCs. The source is a woman in her 30s in good health and CMV-seropositive.

The CDR3 region is CASSMASYNEQFF. As DNA, the CDR3 is TGTGCCAGTAGTATGGCCTCTTACAATGAGCAGTTCTTC. The genes are TRBV19 and TRBJ2-1; D gene unclear. The V gene's germline CDR1 is LNHDA and CDR2 SQIVND (reference sequence). V gave up 3 bases and J gave up 4 bases, with 7 bases separating them. The CDR3 is 13 amino acids.

This chain uses TRBV11-2 with TRBJ1-1, with TRBD1 matching 7 bases. The junction had 19 bases not matched to a gene; V was cut back by 2 bases and J by 4 bases. Germline CDR1 and CDR2: SGHAT and FQNNGV. The CDR3 loop spans 19 amino acids. The CDR3 protein is CASSLIQGPSTGSVTEAFF. Written as DNA, the CDR3 is TGTGCCAGCAGCTTAATACAGGGGCCCAGTACTGGATCCGTCACTGAAGCTTTCTTT.

V usage is TRBV10-2 and J usage is TRBJ1-5, with TRBD1 as a possible D gene (5 bases). Germline CDR1 and CDR2: WSHSY and SAAADI. V was trimmed by 2 bases and J by 0 bases, leaving 29 bases between them. CDR3 length equals 22 residues. Here the CDR3 reads CASSEISGLGRGGPYSNQPQHF. CDR3 DNA sequence: TGCGCCAGCAGTGAGATCTCAGGGCTTGGGAGGGGCGGACCTTATAGCAATCAGCCCCAGCATTTT.

The chain uses TRBV5-6 and TRBJ2-7; 8 positions match TRBD2. Germline loops: CDR1 SGHDT, CDR2 YYEEEE. Unmatched junction bases numbered 8, after V lost 2 bases and J lost 4 bases. The CDR3 loop spans 15 amino acids. CDR3 bases: TGTGCCAGCAGCTTATTCGAAACTAGCGGATACGAGCAGTACTTC. Protein sequence: CASSLFETSGYEQYF.

The rearrangement links TRBV7-8 to TRBJ2-5; weak D call: TRBD2 (6 bases). Germline CDR1 SGHVS, CDR2 FQNEAQ. The CDR3 extends over 14 amino acids. Trimming stripped 5 bases from V and 4 bases from J, with 14 bases between. CDR3 sequence reads: CASSPAGGAETQYF. CDR3 coding DNA: TGTGCCAGCAGCCCAGCGGGTGGTGCAGAGACCCAGTACTTC.

The chain couples TRBV19 to TRBJ1-5; no firm D call. V lost 3 bases and J 0 bases, leaving 15 bases between the germline ends. Germline V lookup: CDR1 LNHDA, CDR2 SQIVND (reference sequence). This CDR3 has 17 amino acids. CDR3 in DNA: TGTGCCAGTAGTATTGTTCGTCGACAAAATAGCAATCAGCCCCAGCATTTT. Its protein product is CASSIVRRQNSNQPQHF.

About this clone itself: At one of its ends the junction is not consistent with the germline gene, which may arise from a read error. The chain couples TRBV7-9 to TRBJ2-7; TRBD2 is a possible D gene (5 bases). The germline V gene has CDR1 SEHNR and CDR2 FQNEAQ (reference sequence). There are 15 residues in the CDR3. The CDR3 sequence is CSSTLTEGSMYEQYF. The CDR3 coding sequence is TGTTCCAGCACCCTTACTGAGGGCAGTATGTACGAGCAGTACTTC.

Of note for this clone: The missing conserved phenylalanine or tryptophan at the end of this CDR3 makes a read error likely. The genes are TRBV6-1 and TRBJ2-4; D ambiguous. Germline V CDR1 and CDR2: MNHNS, SASEGT. CDR3 length equals 20 residues. V lost 4 bases to trimming and J lost 0 bases, with 25 bases between them. The CDR3 reads CASSVIRPRRHELAKNIQYL. The CDR3 DNA reads as TGTGCCAGCAGTGTGATCCGACCCCGACGGCACGAACTAGCCAAAAACATTCAGTACCTC.

This chain links TRBV28 with TRBJ2-5; the match to TRBD2 covers 8 bases. The J segment lost 3 bases and the V segment lost 4 bases, leaving 4 bases of the junction unmatched. Per the germline V gene, CDR1 is MDHEN and CDR2 is SYDVKM. The CDR3 is made up of 14 amino acids. The CDR3 DNA follows: TGTGCCAGCAGTTCGGGACTAGAAGAAGAGACCCAGTACTTC. Protein product: CASSSGLEEETQYF. The full variable domain, with the rest looked up from reference TRBV28 and TRBJ2-5, is DVKVTQSSRYLVKRTGEKVFLECVQDMDHENMFWYRQDPGLGLRLIYFSYDVKMKEKGDIPEGYSVSREKKERFSLILESASTNQTSMYLCASSSGLEEETQYFGPGTRLLVL.

The rearrangement links TRBV7-2 to TRBJ2-7; D might be TRBD2 (6 bases). The germline CDR1 and CDR2 sequences are SGHTA and FQGNSA. The CDR3 sequence is 14 residues long. Trimming left V 1 base short and J 3 bases short, with 10 bases between. CDR3 nucleotides: TGTGCCAGCAGCTTAGATTCTAGCGTCTACGAGCAGTACTTC. Protein product: CASSLDSSVYEQYF.

This chain uses TRBV29-1 with TRBJ2-5; D may be TRBD1 (6 bases). CDR3 length equals 13 residues. The V end lost 3 bases, the J end lost 3 bases, and 11 bases lay between the germline ends. Germline CDR1 SQVTM, CDR2 ANQGSEA. The CDR3 bases are TGCAGCGTTGATACAGGGATCGAAGAGACCCAGTACTTC. It yields the protein CSVDTGIEETQYF.

The rearrangement uses TRBV18 and TRBJ2-1, with 8 bases fitting TRBD1. Per the germline V gene, CDR1 is KGHSH and CDR2 is LQKENI. V shed 3 bases, J shed 8 bases, and the junction held 6 bases outside the gene matches. The length of the CDR3 is 14 residues. CDR3 DNA sequence: TGTGCCAGCTCACCCCAGGGGGCGGTGGATGAGCAGTTCTTC. As protein: CASSPQGAVDEQFF.

J is TRBJ2-5 and V is TRBV29-1; possibly TRBD1 for D (6 bases). Trimming shortened V by 0 bases and J by 1 base, and 15 bases separated the two germline ends. CDR1 SQVTM and CDR2 ANQGSEA come from the germline V gene. This CDR3 is built from 16 residues. CDR3 DNA sequence: TGCAGCGTTGAAGATCCGGGACACAGTCTCCAAGAGACCCAGTACTTC. This encodes CSVEDPGHSLQETQYF.

The chain uses TRBV28 and TRBJ1-1, with D possibly TRBD1 on 5 matching bases. The germline V gene encodes CDR1 MDHEN and CDR2 SYDVKM. V was trimmed by 5 bases and J by 0 bases, leaving 13 bases between them. The CDR3 is made up of 15 amino acids. The CDR3 bases are TGTGCCAGCAGTGCCCGCAGGGTCATGAACACTGAAGCTTTCTTT. Protein sequence: CASSARRVMNTEAFF.

The genes are TRBV13 and TRBJ1-1, with a tentative D call TRBD1 (5 bases). Trimming cost V 4 bases and J 1 base, with 13 bases left between them. Per germline, CDR1 PRHDT and CDR2 FYEKMQ (reference sequence). This CDR3 is 15 amino acids long. As DNA, the CDR3 is TGTGCCAGCAGCTCCCGGGGGGACCCGAACACTGAAGCTTTCTTT. Protein sequence: CASSSRGDPNTEAFF.

V and J are TRBV29-1 and TRBJ1-3, with 12 bases fitting TRBD1. The CDR3 length is 14 residues. The germline V gene encodes CDR1 SQVTM and CDR2 ANQGSEA. J was trimmed by 3 bases and V by 7 bases; bases with no gene match: 4. This CDR3 reads CSARDRGHGNTIYF. For the CDR3, the DNA is TGCAGCGCTAGGGACAGGGGGCATGGAAACACCATATATTTT.

V usage is TRBV6-1 and J usage is TRBJ2-3; tentative D call: TRBD2 (5 bases). Per germline, CDR1 MNHNS and CDR2 SASEGT. The V and J ends lost 6 bases and 0 bases respectively, with 7 bases between them. The CDR3 contains 13 residues. For the CDR3, the DNA is TGTGCCAGCAGGGGGAGCAGCACAGATACGCAGTATTTT. Translated, it gives CASRGSSTDTQYF.

The chain has TRBV5-1 and TRBJ2-1; D gene uncertain. From germline, CDR1 is SGHRS and CDR2 YFSETQ. This CDR3 has 13 amino acids. Trimming shortened V by 6 bases and J by 5 bases, and 12 bases separated the two germline ends. The CDR3 sequence is CASKEFSDNEQFF. The DNA of the CDR3 is TGCGCCAGCAAGGAGTTTTCGGACAATGAGCAGTTCTTC.

The chain uses TRBV18 and TRBJ2-2; TRBD1 aligns across 9 bases. The V and J ends lost 2 bases and 4 bases, in that order; junction bases with no gene match: 2. The CDR3 covers 15 residues. Germline assignment: CDR1 KGHSH and CDR2 LQKENI. The CDR3 coding sequence is TGTGCCAGCTCACCAAAGACAGGGGGCACCGGGGAGCTGTTTTTT. This codes for CASSPKTGGTGELFF. Looking up the rest from reference TRBV18 and TRBJ2-2 gives the full variable domain: NAGVMQNPRHLVRRRGQEARLRCSPMKGHSHVYWYRQLPEEGLKFMVYLQKENIIDESGMPKERFSAEFPKEGPSILRIQQVVRGDSAAYFCASSPKTGGTGELFFGEGSRLTVL.

This clone came up once. The gene calls are TRBV28 and TRBJ2-2; 7 nucleotides line up with TRBD2. Germline V gene data show CDR1 as MDHEN and CDR2 as SYDVKM. The CDR3 contains 15 residues. J was trimmed by 6 bases and V by 6 bases; bases with no gene match: 10. The DNA of the CDR3 is TGTGCCAGCAGGTGGGGCGGGAGAGGACCCGGGGAGCTGTTTTTT. It encodes CASRWGGRGPGELFF.

CDR3 sequence (DNA): TGTGCCAGCAGTGTCGTGACAGTTCCCTACGAGCAGTACTTC. Translated: CASSVVTVPYEQYF. The J gene is TRBJ2-7, the V gene TRBV28; D possibly corresponds to TRBD1 (5 bases). Deletions cut 5 bases from V and 2 bases from J, with 13 bases between. The CDR3 runs to 14 residues. Looked up from germline, CDR1 is MDHEN and CDR2 is SYDVKM.

V gene TRBV13 combines with J gene TRBJ1-6; D might be TRBD1 (5 bases). The CDR3 extends over 16 amino acids. Germline V gives CDR1 PRHDT, CDR2 FYEKMQ (reference sequence). With 1 base removed from V and 4 bases from J, the gap between germline ends came to 11 bases. In nucleotides, the CDR3 is TGTGCCAGCAGCTTAGTAAGACAGAGTTATAATTCACCCCTCCACTTT. Translating it yields CASSLVRQSYNSPLHF.

The chain uses TRBV6-6 and TRBJ1-1; 9 bases align to TRBD1. Trimming at V came to 6 bases and at J to 9 bases, leaving 8 bases not matched to a gene. The germline V gene has CDR1 MNHNY and CDR2 SVGAGI (reference sequence). The CDR3 length is 13 residues. The CDR3: CASRPPGQGQAFF. The CDR3 region has the DNA TGTGCCAGCAGACCACCGGGACAGGGACAAGCTTTCTTT.

CDR3 bases: TGTGCCAGCAGCTTGGGGGAATTGAGACTAGCGGGAAATACGCAGTATTTT. As protein: CASSLGELRLAGNTQYF. The chain employs TRBV5-6 and TRBJ2-3; TRBD2 matches at 11 bases. Germline V CDR1 and CDR2: SGHDT, YYEEEE. This CDR3 is built from 17 residues. V lost 0 bases to trimming and J lost 7 bases; unmatched junction nucleotides: 10.

V gene TRBV15 combines with J gene TRBJ1-1; TRBD1 aligns across 11 bases. The germline V gene encodes CDR1 LNHNV and CDR2 YYDKDF (reference sequence). V lost 9 bases, J lost 11 bases, and 11 bases stayed unmatched. The CDR3 has 13 residues. CDR3 residues: CATFGQGALGAFF. Written as DNA, the CDR3 is TGTGCCACATTTGGACAGGGGGCGCTGGGGGCTTTCTTT.

The V and J genes are TRBV5-1 and TRBJ2-3, with TRBD2 matching 9 bases. The length of the CDR3 is 15 residues. Unmatched junction bases numbered 6, after V lost 5 bases and J lost 2 bases. CDR1 SGHRS and CDR2 YFSETQ come from the germline V gene. CDR3 protein: CASREASGNTDTQYF. The CDR3 nucleotides read TGCGCCAGCAGAGAGGCTAGCGGGAACACAGATACGCAGTATTTT.

The chain employs TRBV27 and TRBJ1-4; a possible D gene is TRBD1 (5 bases). V lost 8 bases and J lost 7, with 14 bases in between. Germline CDR1 MNHEY, CDR2 SMNVEV (reference sequence). The CDR3 consists of 13 residues. The CDR3 DNA is TGTGCCAGCGCGCAGGGCTTAGCTGAAAAACTGTTTTTT. Protein product: CASAQGLAEKLFF.

The rearrangement uses TRBV7-9 and TRBJ1-3; 9 positions match TRBD1. This CDR3 is 16 amino acids long. V lost 5 bases to trimming and J lost 2 bases; unmatched junction nucleotides: 7. CDR1 is SEHNR and CDR2 is FQNEAQ in the germline V gene (reference sequence). The CDR3 loop is CASSPTGGATGNTIYF. The CDR3 DNA is TGTGCCAGCAGCCCCACAGGGGGCGCAACTGGAAACACCATATATTTT.

CDR3 residues: CASSLERGRGETQYF. The CDR3 bases are TGTGCCAGCAGTTTGGAGAGGGGGCGAGGGGAGACCCAGTACTTC. The chain has TRBV28 and TRBJ2-5, with TRBD1 identical over 7 bases. The V gene's germline CDR1 is MDHEN and CDR2 SYDVKM. The CDR3 totals 15 residues. V was clipped by 3 bases and J by 5 bases; unmatched bases: 9.

This clone was picked up a small number of times. The gene calls are TRBV5-1 and TRBJ2-2, with a weak D call TRBD1 (6 bases). V was trimmed by 2 bases and J by 0 bases, leaving 11 bases between them. There are 16 residues in the CDR3. Germline loops: CDR1 SGHRS, CDR2 YFSETQ. The chain's CDR3 is CASSFGTLANTGELFF. For the CDR3, the DNA is TGCGCCAGCAGCTTCGGGACACTTGCGAACACCGGGGAGCTGTTTTTT. Supplemented by reference TRBV5-1 and TRBJ2-2, the full variable domain reads KAGVTQTPRYLIKTRGQQVTLSCSPISGHRSVSWYQQTPGQGLQFLFEYFSETQRNKGNFPGRFSGRQFSNSRSEMNVSTLELGDSALYLCASSFGTLANTGELFFGEGSRLTVL.

The chain combines TRBV5-6 with TRBJ2-7; 7 nucleotides align to TRBD1. CDR1 is SGHDT, CDR2 YYEEEE, per germline. V lost 6 bases to trimming and J lost 3 bases; unmatched junction nucleotides: 12. This CDR3 region has 15 residues. DNA for the CDR3: TGTGCCAGCAACGCCCGGGACAGAGTTTACTACGAGCAGTACTTC. Its protein product is CASNARDRVYYEQYF. The entire variable domain, with the rest obtained from reference TRBV5-6 and TRBJ2-7, is as follows: DAGVTQSPTHLIKTRGQQVTLRCSPKSGHDTVSWYQQALGQGPQFIFQYYEEEERQRGNFPDRFSGHQFPNYSSELNVNALLLGDSALYLCASNARDRVYYEQYFGPGTRLTVT.

The chain recombines TRBV23-1 with TRBJ2-2; TRBD1 matches 8 bases. TRBV23-1 is placed among ORFs of uncertain function. J was trimmed by 1 base and V by 4 bases; bases with no gene match: 11. CDR3 size: 18 residues. The CDR3: CASSRRGSGTGNTGELFF. The CDR3 nucleotides read TGCGCCAGCAGTCGACGTGGGTCCGGGACAGGGAACACCGGGGAGCTGTTTTTT.